This entry concerns a single TCR beta chain. CDR1 MNHEY and CDR2 SMNVEV come from the germline V gene (reference sequence). Trimming took off 0 bases at V and 1 base at J, with 6 bases between the two ends. This CDR3 spans 14 amino acids. The data were obtained in a study of T cell responses to AZD1222 COVID-19 vaccine. Assay used: immunoSEQ multiplex PCR; TCRdb lists only in-frame clones, some missing. The sample includes 170,000 or so clones, about 85% of them seen just once. The sequences come from peripheral blood, collected on day 0 of AZD1222 vaccination. The chain combines TRBV27 with TRBJ1-1, with no clear D. This clonotype was sampled from an adult in good health. CDR3 sequence reads: CASSLSTKNTEAFF. CDR3 DNA sequence: TGTGCCAGCAGTTTATCGACGAAGAACACTGAAGCTTTCTTT.